This T cell receptor beta chain was sequenced for a study of blood T cell repertoires in COVID-19. Study context: Spain, Italy and the United States supplied samples that represented acute and convalescent COVID-19. The analysed material was cDNA or gDNA that came from T cells, B-cell-depleted T cells, or PBMCs.

Original analysis: Quantification of nucleated cells was approximated via reference gene primer amplification. Method: immunoSEQ multiplex PCR; TCRdb's copy keeps in-frame clones and lacks some. The V and J calls and clone size come from that table; D and trimming were worked out from the DNA. The sample contains hundreds of thousands of clones, around 83% of which appear only once. The receptor's source is an elderly man with acute or convalescent COVID-19. The material sequenced was peripheral blood.

Here the CDR3 DNA reads TGCGCCAGCAGCCAAGAATCGCGAACCACCGGGGAGCTGTTTTTT. Its translation is CASSQESRTTGELFF. The chain is built from TRBV4-1 and TRBJ2-2, with unresolved D. Trimming took off 0 bases at V and 4 bases at J, with 9 bases between the two ends. Looked up from germline, CDR1 is MGHRA and CDR2 is YSYEKL. The CDR3 loop spans 15 amino acids.